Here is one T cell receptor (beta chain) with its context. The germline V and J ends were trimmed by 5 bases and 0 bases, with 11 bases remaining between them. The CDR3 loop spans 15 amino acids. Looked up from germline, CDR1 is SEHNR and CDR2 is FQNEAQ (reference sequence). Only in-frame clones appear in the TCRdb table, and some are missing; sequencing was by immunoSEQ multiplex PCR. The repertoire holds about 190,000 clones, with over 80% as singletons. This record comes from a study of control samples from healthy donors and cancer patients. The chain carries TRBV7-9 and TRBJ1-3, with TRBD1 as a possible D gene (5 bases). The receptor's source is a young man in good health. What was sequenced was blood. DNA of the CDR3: TGTGCCAGCAGCGCCCTGACAGTCTCTGGAAACACCATATATTTT. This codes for CASSALTVSGNTIYF.